This T cell receptor (beta chain) was recorded in a study of blood T cell repertoires in COVID-19. In the source study's methods: Amplification with reference gene primers provided the estimates of nucleated cell counts. TCRdb's copy holds only in-frame clones and misses some; the assay was immunoSEQ multiplex PCR. The V and J calls and clone size are taken from that table; D and trimming were inferred from the DNA. This table has fewer than 90,000 clones, 76% appearing once. This clone was seen a handful of times. The CDR3 is 13 amino acids. The V and J ends lost 2 bases and 5 bases respectively, with 9 bases between them. Germline V lookup: CDR1 MGHRA, CDR2 YSYEKL.

The source material was peripheral blood. This TCR was sampled from a man aged 55 to 70 with COVID-19, enrolled during active disease. The V call is TRBV4-1, the J call TRBJ2-5, with D tentatively TRBD1 (5 bases). CDR3 bases: TGCGCCAGCAGCCAATTTCAGGGCGAGACCCAGTACTTC. Amino acid sequence: CASSQFQGETQYF.